This T cell receptor beta chain was identified in a study of T cells in Graves' hyperthyroidism and ophthalmopathy. Study as a whole: It was at initial diagnosis, before any treatment, that peripheral blood was collected. Whole-study results and caveats: Blood also carried most thyroid clonotypes expanded above 0.001.

The source material, RNA transcripts, was used to amplify TCR beta CDR3 regions. HTBI primers drove first-round RT-PCR of the TCR CDR3. Each CDR3 protein is one row after TCRdb ran MiXCR on the multiplex PCR reads. The sample includes 300,000 or so distinct CDR3 sequences, around a sixth seen only once; the top ten take approximately 54%. V gave up 0 bases and J gave up 3 bases, with 6 bases separating them. Germline CDR1 and CDR2: SGDLS and YYNGEE. The CDR3 is made up of 13 amino acids. Remarks on this clonotype: What it binds is unknown.

Sequencing used blood. The receptor was derived from a woman between 45 and 60 years old with Graves' hyperthyroidism. This chain uses TRBV9 with TRBJ2-5; no reliable D call. CDR3 amino acids: CASSVVTEETQYF. The CDR3 nucleotides read TGTGCCAGCAGCGTAGTTACAGAAGAGACCCAGTACTTC.